A few counts support the clone carrying this T cell receptor beta chain. This sample stems from a study of ipilimumab plus nivolumab after autologous stem cell transplantation. Clones were read by immunoSEQ multiplex PCR, and TCRdb kept only the in-frame ones, dropping some. The sample shows about 40,000 clones, almost 95% of them seen only once. The TCR originated in a male donor with multiple myeloma. This material consisted of PBMCs, taken in a trial of ipilimumab plus nivolumab as post-transplant consolidation.

The CDR3 DNA is TGTGCCAGCAGGTCACAGGGAGTCAATGGCTACACCTTC. It translates to CASRSQGVNGYTF. The rearrangement uses TRBV6-5 and TRBJ1-2, with D tentatively TRBD1 (6 bases). The CDR3 is 13 amino acids. Germline CDR1 and CDR2: MNHEY and SVGAGI. Trimming removed 6 bases at V and 6 bases at J, with 14 bases between.